This T cell receptor (beta chain) was recorded in a study of shared clonotypes between healthy human individuals. Sorted-subset replicate PCR reactions contained roughly 190 ng DNA, corresponding to roughly 29,000 T cell genomes. Sequencing was performed with immunoSEQ multiplex PCR; in TCRdb, only in-frame clones are kept and a portion is missing. The repertoire consists of hundreds of thousands of clones, with around two thirds occurring once and the leading ten covering under 2%. The CDR3 consists of 15 residues. Trimming pared 1 base from V and 3 bases from J, leaving 7 bases between. The germline gives CDR1 SEHNR, CDR2 FQNEAQ (reference sequence).

The sequence derives from a woman in her twenties or thirties in good health. Sequencing input: memory CD4+ T cells sorted from blood. Regarding subset: CD45RA-negative fraction. This rearrangement joins TRBV7-9 to TRBJ2-6, with D uncertain. CDR3 protein: CASSLVRVGANVLTF. The CDR3 DNA follows: TGTGCCAGCAGCTTAGTCCGGGTTGGGGCCAACGTCCTGACTTTC.